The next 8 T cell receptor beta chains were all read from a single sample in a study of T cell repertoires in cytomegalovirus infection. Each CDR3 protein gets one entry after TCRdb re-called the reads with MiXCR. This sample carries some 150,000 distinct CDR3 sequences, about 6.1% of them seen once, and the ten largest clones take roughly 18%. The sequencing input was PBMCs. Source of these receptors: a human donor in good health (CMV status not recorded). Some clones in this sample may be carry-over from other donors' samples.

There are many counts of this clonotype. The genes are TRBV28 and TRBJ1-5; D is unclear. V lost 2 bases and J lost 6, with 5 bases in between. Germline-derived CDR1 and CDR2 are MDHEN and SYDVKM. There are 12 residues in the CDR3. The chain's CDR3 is CASSLTGQPQHF. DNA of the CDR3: TGTGCCAGCAGTTTAACCGGTCAGCCCCAGCATTTT.

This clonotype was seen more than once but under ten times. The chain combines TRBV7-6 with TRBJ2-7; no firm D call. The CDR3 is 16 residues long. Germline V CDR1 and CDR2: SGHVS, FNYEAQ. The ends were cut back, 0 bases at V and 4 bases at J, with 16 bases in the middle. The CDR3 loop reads CASSLAFSPSTYEQYF. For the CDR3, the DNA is TGTGCCAGCAGCTTAGCTTTTTCTCCGAGCACTTACGAGCAGTACTTC.

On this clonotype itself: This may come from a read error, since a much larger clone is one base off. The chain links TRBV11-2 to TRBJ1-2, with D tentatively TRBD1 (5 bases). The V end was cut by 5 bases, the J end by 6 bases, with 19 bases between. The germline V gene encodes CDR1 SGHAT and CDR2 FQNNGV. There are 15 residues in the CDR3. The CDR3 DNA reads TGTGCCAGCAGCCCGCCGTGCCCGGGGCGCGATGGCTACACCTTC. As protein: CASSPPCPGRDGYTF.

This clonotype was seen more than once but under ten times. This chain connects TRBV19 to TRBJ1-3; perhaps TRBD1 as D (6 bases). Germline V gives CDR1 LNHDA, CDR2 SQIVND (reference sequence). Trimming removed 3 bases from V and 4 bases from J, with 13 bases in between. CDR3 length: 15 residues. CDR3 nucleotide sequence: TGTGCCAGTAGTATCCCATCGGGGACAGGAAACACCATATATTTT. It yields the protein CASSIPSGTGNTIYF.

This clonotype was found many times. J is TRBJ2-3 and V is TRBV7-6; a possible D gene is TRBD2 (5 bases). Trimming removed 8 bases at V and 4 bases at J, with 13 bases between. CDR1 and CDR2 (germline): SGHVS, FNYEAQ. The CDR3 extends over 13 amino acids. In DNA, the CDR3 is TGTGCCAGCGGGCCAGTCGGGGCAGATACGCAGTATTTT. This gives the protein CASGPVGADTQYF.

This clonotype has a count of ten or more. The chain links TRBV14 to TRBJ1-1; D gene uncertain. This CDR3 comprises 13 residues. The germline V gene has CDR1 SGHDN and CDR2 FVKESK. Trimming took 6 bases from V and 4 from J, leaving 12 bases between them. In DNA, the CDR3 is TGTGCCAGCAGTCTGACCAGTCGCACTGAAGCTTTCTTT. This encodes CASSLTSRTEAFF.

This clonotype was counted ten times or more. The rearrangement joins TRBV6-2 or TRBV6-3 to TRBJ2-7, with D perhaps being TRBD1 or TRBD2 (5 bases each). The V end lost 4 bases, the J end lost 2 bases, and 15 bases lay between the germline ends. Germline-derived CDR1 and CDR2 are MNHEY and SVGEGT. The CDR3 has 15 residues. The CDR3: CASSSDPGPTYEQYF. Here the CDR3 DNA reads TGTGCCAGCAGTTCAGATCCGGGACCCACCTACGAGCAGTACTTC.

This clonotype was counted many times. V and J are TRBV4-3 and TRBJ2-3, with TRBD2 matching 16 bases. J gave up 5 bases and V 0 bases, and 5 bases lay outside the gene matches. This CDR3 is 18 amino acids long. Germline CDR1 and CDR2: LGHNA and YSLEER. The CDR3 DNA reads TGCGCCAGCAGCCAAGAAGGGACTAGCGGGGGGGCCCGAGATACGCAGTATTTT. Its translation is CASSQEGTSGGARDTQYF.